This record concerns one TCR beta chain sequence. A single count supports this clone. Its antigen remains undetermined. Per-base quality was not reported, and no clone a single base away is much larger than it. At diagnosis, peripheral blood, uninvolved tumor-adjacent lung and tumor were collected and stored as a combination of fresh-frozen and FFPE material. For TCR repertoire profiling, blood samples were analyzed in the form of peripheral blood mononuclear cells. The germline V gene (reference sequence) gives CDR1 as LNHDA and CDR2 as SQIVND. V is shortened by 3 bases, J by 8 bases, and the region joining them spans 16 bases. The CDR3 runs 14 amino acids, cysteine and phenylalanine included. Left in the record is the CDR3 DNA by itself, 42 bases read in frame from the first base. TCR beta CDR3 regions were sequenced from DNA using the immunoSEQ Assay. For the original study's pipeline: T cell density was computed as TCR beta template counts normalized to usable DNA estimated by amplifying housekeeping genes. Richness was estimated using the preseqR package, with extrapolation to 400,000 templates for PBMC samples and to 120,000 templates for tissue samples. Clonality was taken to be one minus Pielou's evenness. Differential abundance testing on productive amino-acid clonotypes, with a minimum total count of 5 and an alpha of 0.1, was used to identify tissue-enriched TCRs. Repertoire overlap between compartments was quantified with the Jaccard Index and Morisita Overlap Index. GLIPH clustered TCR beta CDR3s with public tetramer-defined viral CDR3s; viral motifs required at least three viral sequences plus V-gene enrichment. Entries here come from immuneACCESS through TCRdb and include only in-frame sequences with V and J called. Some clones fail to appear in such tables; in the studies checked, an unresolved V gene covers under half of the shortfall, and the cause of the remainder is unknown. The V and J calls and the clone size are those of that table, but D and trimming were determined from the DNA. The sample table records about 92,000 clones; roughly 90% of these occur just once. Of the sample, about 4% is held by the ten largest clones.

The data were taken from a study of T cells in localized non-small cell lung cancer (dated by TCRdb to 2018 to 2020). Concerning the study at large: Comparing tumors with uninvolved tumor-adjacent lungs, the study looked at the T cell repertoires of fewer than 250 patients with early-stage NSCLC. All 240 or so NSCLC patients in the cohort were treatment-naive and had localized lung tumors that were resected. The mean age of the NSCLC patients was about 62 years, with roughly 120 men and nearly 110 women.

General conclusions and limits of the study: Uninvolved tumor-adjacent lung showed the highest T cell clonality, higher than tumor, which suggests more focused antigenic responses in the uninvolved tumor-adjacent lung. Longer overall survival was associated with higher blood T cell density, whereas shorter survival was associated with higher adjacent-lung clonality. Because multi-region tumor sequencing was not done, intratumor heterogeneity could not be ruled out. Because the study design was exploratory, TCR variables were selected using unadjusted p-values without false-discovery rate correction. A median of approximately 62 of the top 100 tumor clones turned up in the paired uninvolved adjacent lung, and 25 to 35 of those clones also ranked among the top 100 of that same adjacent lung.

Sample: PBMCs, taken before any cancer treatment. This sequence uses TRBV19 and TRBJ1-1; perhaps TRBD1 is the D gene, with 6 bases matching. The sequence derives from a woman aged 35-75 years with stage II squamous cell lung carcinoma. The sequenced DNA: TGTGCCAGTAGTATGTTCGTGGGACAATCCGAAGCTTTCTTT. This translates into CASSMFVGQSEAFF. Here the CDR3 is joined to the reference TRBV19 and TRBJ1-1 genes, and the full variable domain is: DGGITQSPKYLFRKEGQNVTLSCEQNLNHDAMYWYRQDPGQGLRLIYYSQIVNDFQKGDIAEGYSVSREKKESFPLTVTSAQKNPTAFYLCASSMFVGQSEAFFGQGTRLTVV.